The T cell receptor (beta chain) under discussion was sequenced for a study of shared clonotypes between healthy human individuals. As defined, naive CD8 cells were CD45RO-negative and positively selected for CCR7, with terminally differentiated effector memory CD45RA+ cells excluded. This clone was seen a single time. Some clones are missing from TCRdb's copy, which holds only in-frame ones; the method was immunoSEQ multiplex PCR. Of about 2.1 million clones detected, 93% appear once; the ten largest clones hold over 1.5%. Germline V lookup: CDR1 SGHDT, CDR2 YYEEEE. This CDR3 spans 11 amino acids. V dropped 3 bases and J dropped 3 bases, with 4 bases sitting between them.

The source of this sequence is a man between 18 and 29 years old in good health. Some clones in this sample may be carry-over from other donors' samples. This rearrangement joins TRBV5-6 to TRBJ2-7, with no clear D. The sequenced material came from naive CD8+ T cells from PBMCs. As DNA, the CDR3 is TGTGCCAGCAGCTCGATCTACGAGCAGTACTTC. Translated: CASSSIYEQYF.